This T cell receptor (beta chain) was retrieved from a study of vaccination effects on CD4 cells after COVID-19. On the study more broadly: A couple of convalescent pre-vaccine samples were taken 142 and 148 days post-diagnosis. General study points: Vaccine- and infection-induced clones showed marked clonal contraction late following vaccination.

Note on this clone: Its specificity is unknown.

CDR3 length equals 13 residues. The V gene's germline CDR1 is SNHLY and CDR2 FYNNEI. The V segment lost 10 bases and the J segment 1 base; nucleotides outside the gene matches: 6. Before sequencing, viral peptide pools were used by the ViraFEST assay to expand antigen-specific CD4+ T cells. Investigators separated out CD4+ T cells once around nine days of culture had passed. The infection with SARS-CoV-2 (confirmed by PCR) occurred in this person between March and December 2020. Negative control cultures were established using an HIV-1 Nef peptide pool. Sequenced by immunoSEQ multiplex PCR; TCRdb stores in-frame clones only, minus some. This sample has more than 45,000 clones; more than 75% occur once, and the top ten carry around 5.5%.

The chain links TRBV2 to TRBJ1-1; 7 bases agree with TRBD1. This sample comprised CD4+ T cells from PBMCs cultured with HIV peptides, obtained before COVID-19 vaccination. Subset here: HIV-1 Nef peptide pool negative control/reference culture. This TCR was sampled from a human donor who had a prior SARS-CoV-2 infection. The CDR3 is CATEQGRNTEAFF. The CDR3, as DNA: TGTGCCACCGAACAGGGGCGGAACACTGAAGCTTTCTTT.